This T cell receptor (beta chain) was captured by sequencing in a study of blood T cell repertoires in COVID-19. Study-wide background: Sites in the United States, Italy and Spain provided acute and convalescent COVID-19 samples. Sources were T cells, B-cell-depleted T cells, or PBMCs; the material itself was cDNA or gDNA.

TCRdb's copy holds only in-frame clones and misses some; the assay was immunoSEQ multiplex PCR. The sample carries over 200,000 clones, roughly 86% recorded once. CDR3 size: 11 residues. Trimming removed 8 bases at V and 1 base at J, with 5 bases between. Germline V CDR1 and CDR2: LNHDA, SQIVND (reference sequence). Residents of around 24 US areas, aged about 18 to 89 years, made up the participants. The study assigned cohorts using participant-reported clinical history. The chain is built from TRBV19 and TRBJ1-1; D is ambiguous. The TCR originated in a woman aged 25 to 45 with acute COVID-19. The sequencing input was PBMCs or T cells enriched from blood (not recorded which). The CDR3 spells CASPWNTEAFF. The CDR3 DNA is TGTGCCAGTCCCTGGAACACTGAAGCTTTCTTT.